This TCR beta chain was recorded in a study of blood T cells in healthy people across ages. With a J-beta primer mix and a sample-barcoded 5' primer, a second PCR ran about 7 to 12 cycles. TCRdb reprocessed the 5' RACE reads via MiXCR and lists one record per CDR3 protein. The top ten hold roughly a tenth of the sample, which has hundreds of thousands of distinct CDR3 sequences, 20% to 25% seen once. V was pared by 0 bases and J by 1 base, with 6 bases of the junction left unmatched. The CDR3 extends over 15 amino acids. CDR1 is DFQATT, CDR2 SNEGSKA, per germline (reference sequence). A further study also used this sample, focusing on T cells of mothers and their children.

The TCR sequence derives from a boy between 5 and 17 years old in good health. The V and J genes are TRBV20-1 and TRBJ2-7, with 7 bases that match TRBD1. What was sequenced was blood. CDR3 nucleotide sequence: TGCAGTGCTAGAGATGTACAGGGGCCTTCCTACGAGCAGTACTTC. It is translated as CSARDVQGPSYEQYF.